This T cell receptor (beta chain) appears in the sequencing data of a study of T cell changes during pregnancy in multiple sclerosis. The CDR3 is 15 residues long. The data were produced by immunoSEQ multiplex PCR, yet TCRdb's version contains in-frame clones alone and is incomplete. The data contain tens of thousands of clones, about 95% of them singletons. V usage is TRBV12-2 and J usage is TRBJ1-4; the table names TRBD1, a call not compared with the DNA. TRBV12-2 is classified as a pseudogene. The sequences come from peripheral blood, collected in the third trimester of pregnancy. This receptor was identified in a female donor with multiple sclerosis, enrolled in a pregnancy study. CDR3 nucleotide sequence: TGTGCAAGTCGCATAAGACAGTCAACTAATGAAAAACTGTTTTTT. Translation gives CASRIRQSTNEKLFF.